This T cell receptor beta chain originates from a study of tumor-infiltrating lymphocytes in primary liver carcinoma (dated 2017 in TCRdb). A note on the overall study: Between late 2015 and March 2016, several patients in China with histopathologically diagnosed primary liver carcinoma had their tumors surgically resected. Of the five patients, three men and two women aged 30 to 69 years, four had hepatocellular carcinoma and one had combined HCC and intrahepatic cholangiocarcinoma. The five patients had tumors of stage T1-T3 N0M0, with maximum diameters ranging from roughly 4.2 to 10 cm. Samples yielded roughly 3.5 to 8 million productive TCRbeta reads; read depth did not differ significantly between tissue types. For each liver tumor, the study sampled five regions along with adjacent normal tissue and blood, and applied TCRbeta repertoire sequencing, expression microarrays and whole-exome sequencing. TCRbeta repertoire sequencing covered 35 specimens from 5 patients: around 25 tumor regions, 5 adjacent noncancerous liver tissues and 5 peripheral blood samples. Technical replicate repertoires showed high reproducibility, with mean shared-clone rates roughly 0.88 and correlation coefficients above 0.95. What the authors observed across the whole study: Because the samples were bulk and unsorted, CD4+ and CD8+ T cell repertoires could not be compared. With just four to six patients in the study, the authors point out that the findings should be validated in a larger study. The top 250 clones made up a significantly larger repertoire fraction in tumors than in blood (p = 0.039). Repertoire overlap was found to be higher between tumor regions (mean around 36%) than between tumor-adjacent (around 17%) or tumor-blood (about 15%) pairs, consistent with antigen-driven expansion. Because sequencing covered only the TCR beta chain and unpaired alpha chains were not captured, true repertoire diversity is likely underestimated.

In the germline V gene, CDR1 corresponds to SQVTM and CDR2 to ANQGSEA. The CDR3 spans 13 residues, from the cysteine through the phenylalanine. The retained sequence is limited to the CDR3, 39 bases, with the frame set at the first base. Remarks on this clonotype: Its cognate antigen has yet to be identified. With a much larger clone just one base away, this may be a read error.

TRIzol reagent was used to extract blood RNA from unsorted whole blood, while the DNeasy Blood & Tissue kit provided the germline DNA. Patients had chronic HBV infection and were treatment-naive at sampling. About 4 milliliters of peripheral blood were collected into K2EDTA tubes before surgery. TCRbeta-specific cDNA was reverse-transcribed from about 500 ng total RNA using a constant-region primer and ProtoScript II reverse transcriptase. Three nested multiplex PCR rounds, following a slightly modified ARM-PCR procedure, were used to build the TCRbeta libraries. Each of the first two PCR rounds ran for approximately 10 cycles using multiplex TRBV1-TRBV30 forward primers together with a Cbeta reverse primer. Sample barcodes and Illumina adapters were attached in a final 25-cycle PCR using Deep VentR polymerase. Before sequencing, amplicons between 200 and 500 bp were purified from gel using a QIAquick gel extraction kit. TCRbeta amplicons were sequenced on an Illumina HiSeq 2500 with 250-bp paired-end reads. For the original study's pipeline: Quality trimming of reads was performed with Trimmomatic v0.33, and paired reads were merged with FLASH v1.2.11 so that full CDR3 sequences could be recovered. V, D and J germline segments were assigned to the rearranged TCRbeta sequences using MiGEC v1.2.1b. Clonotype statistics, along with Shannon-Wiener diversity indices, were calculated using VDJtools v1.0.0. To reduce sampling bias, subsequent analyses other than the diversity analysis used only the 250 most abundant clonotypes in each sample. The public reads were run again by TCRdb, first through fastp at Q25 and then through MiXCR, and only productive beta chains were kept. Rows are unified per CDR3 protein, each entry keeping the most common DNA and genes. The V and J calls and clone size come from TCRdb's table, not from the authors' own analysis. The sample includes approximately 300,000 distinct CDR3 sequences, with 55% to 65% observed a single time. The ten largest clonotypes hold roughly 9% of the sample.

The chain is made from TRBV29-1 and TRBJ2-1; a weak D assignment points to TRBD1 (5 bases agree). The source is a man between 40 and 49 years old with primary liver carcinoma and hepatitis B virus infection. Sequenced input: peripheral blood. The base sequence is TGCAGCATTGATAGGCAGGGTTGGAATGAGCAGTTCTTC. Its translation is CSIDRQGWNEQFF.